These T cell receptor beta chains were read from a single sample in a study of shared clonotypes between healthy human individuals. Libraries were prepared by immunoSEQ multiplex PCR; TCRdb keeps only in-frame clonotypes and omits some of them. The sample includes roughly 2.2 million clones, 80% to 95% of them seen just once. What was sequenced was naive CD4+ T cells from PBMCs. The source is a man younger than 35 in good health. Some clones in this sample may be carry-over from other donors' samples. Both conserved end residues are part of each CDR3. The order of the fields is clone size, V gene, J gene, D gene, CDR3 protein, CDR3 DNA. A D gene is named only where the DNA matches it firmly. Clone sizes are given selectively: once, few, many, or a class where the clone is expanded.

clone size: NA
V gene: TRBV4-1
J gene: TRBJ1-2
D gene: NA
CDR3 protein: CASSQDASTVNYGYTF
CDR3 DNA: TGCGCCAGCAGCCAAGACGCTTCGACAGTAAACTATGGCTACACCTTC

clone size: NA
V gene: TRBV7-9
J gene: TRBJ2-2
D gene: NA
CDR3 protein: CASSLQRGTGELFF
CDR3 DNA: TGTGCCAGCAGCTTACAACGTGGGACCGGGGAGCTGTTTTTT

clone size: NA
V gene: TRBV5-4
J gene: TRBJ2-5
D gene: NA
CDR3 protein: CASSLDGTATQEQYF
CDR3 DNA: TGTGCCAGCAGCTTGGATGGGACCGCTACCCAAGAGCAGTACTTC

clone size: NA
V gene: TRBV28
J gene: TRBJ1-2
D gene: NA
CDR3 protein: CASSSPDRILLYTF
CDR3 DNA: TGTGCCAGCAGCTCCCCCGACAGGATTCTGCTCTACACCTTC

clone size: NA
V gene: TRBV30
J gene: TRBJ2-7
D gene: NA
CDR3 protein: CAWSGPYEQYF
CDR3 DNA: TGTGCCTGGAGCGGACCCTACGAGCAGTACTTC

clone size: once
V gene: TRBV5-1
J gene: TRBJ2-7
D gene: TRBD1
CDR3 protein: CASSLGDRGYEQYF
CDR3 DNA: TGCGCCAGCAGCTTGGGTGACAGGGGTTACGAGCAGTACTTC

clone size: once
V gene: TRBV27
J gene: TRBJ1-4
D gene: NA
CDR3 protein: CASSLLGTRSDEKLFF
CDR3 DNA: TGTGCCAGCAGTTTATTGGGCACCCGATCCGACGAAAAACTGTTTTTT

clone size: NA
V gene: TRBV5-4
J gene: TRBJ1-4
D gene: TRBD1
CDR3 protein: CASSPGAGGTEKLFF
CDR3 DNA: TGTGCCAGCAGCCCGGGTGCAGGGGGCACGGAAAAACTGTTTTTT

clone size: NA
V gene: TRBV19
J gene: TRBJ2-1
D gene: NA
CDR3 protein: CASRTASYNEQFF
CDR3 DNA: TGTGCCAGTAGGACGGCCTCCTACAATGAGCAGTTCTTC

clone size: NA
V gene: TRBV6-1
J gene: TRBJ1-6
D gene: NA
CDR3 protein: CASSGTEGTSYNSPLHF
CDR3 DNA: TGTGCCAGCAGTGGGACAGAAGGAACCTCCTATAATTCACCCCTCCACTTT

clone size: NA
V gene: TRBV5-1
J gene: TRBJ2-7
D gene: TRBD2
CDR3 protein: CASSFGSGRISEQYF
CDR3 DNA: TGCGCCAGCAGCTTTGGTAGCGGGAGGATTTCCGAGCAGTACTTC